The TCR beta chain described here comes from a study of human T cells and chemical hapten exposure. This clonotype was detected ten times or more. Unique molecular identifiers were attached to individual cDNA molecules during library preparation. TCRdb re-called the RACE reads with MiXCR, one entry per CDR3 protein. The sample records about 380,000 distinct CDR3 sequences, 4.5% to 6% being singletons. Time point indicated: pre-sensitization, week 0. Sample treatment: therapeutic diphenylcyclopropenone sensitization with weekly scalp DPC. V lost 6 bases to trimming and J lost 4 bases, with 10 bases between them. Germline V gene data show CDR1 as SGHTA and CDR2 as FQGNSA. The CDR3 runs to 13 residues.

The rearrangement links TRBV7-2 to TRBJ2-1; D might be TRBD2 (6 bases). Here the sequenced sample was whole blood, taken in connection with sensitization to the hapten diphenylcyclopropenone (DPC). The sequence was collected from a woman between 45 and 65 years old with alopecia areata. Some clones in this sample may be carry-over from other donors' samples. The CDR3 DNA reads TGTGCCAGCAGGAGACTAGGTTACAATGAGCAGTTCTTC. Protein sequence: CASRRLGYNEQFF.